What follows are 15 T cell receptor beta chains derived from one specimen sequenced in a study of identical twins. TCRdb redid the calling of the 5' RACE reads with MiXCR, one entry per CDR3 protein. The sample includes roughly 770,000 distinct CDR3 sequences, 18% of them seen just once. A further study also used this sample, focusing on T cells expressing NK-cell markers.

The specimen sequenced was PBMCs. The source of these receptors is a woman under 30 in good health.

In this sample, this clonotype turned up a few times. The rearrangement joins TRBV11-3 to TRBJ2-6, with D possibly being TRBD2 (5 bases). The CDR3 loop spans 17 amino acids. Looked up from germline, CDR1 is SGHNT and CDR2 is YENEEA. V shed 5 bases and J shed 2 bases, with 16 bases lying between them. The CDR3 DNA reads as TGTGCCAGCAGCCCCACCACTAGGCTGACTGGGGCCAACGTCCTGACTTTC. Protein product: CASSPTTRLTGANVLTF.

The V call is TRBV20-1, the J call TRBJ2-1; D not certain. The CDR3 has 13 amino acids. Germline CDR1 is DFQATT and CDR2 is SNEGSKA (reference sequence). The ends were cut back, 6 bases at V and 9 bases at J, with 18 bases in the middle. The CDR3 region has the DNA TGCAGTGCACGACCCAGGAAGCAGGTTGAGCAGTTCTTC. Protein product: CSARPRKQVEQFF.

This clonotype has just a few counts. This rearrangement joins TRBV20-1 to TRBJ2-7, with 7 bases matching TRBD1. CDR3 size: 13 residues. Losses at the gene ends were 3 bases for V and 3 bases for J; bases not matched to a gene: 5. Per the germline V gene, CDR1 is DFQATT and CDR2 is SNEGSKA (reference sequence). The CDR3 DNA reads TGCAGTGCTAGTCAGCCAGGGGGCTACGAGCAGTACTTC. Protein: CSASQPGGYEQYF.

V gene TRBV6-1 combines with J gene TRBJ1-5; D possibly corresponds to TRBD1 (6 bases). The CDR3 runs to 13 residues. In germline, CDR1 is MNHNS, CDR2 SASEGT. Between the trimmed V and J ends, which lost 10 bases and 5 bases, there was a span of 15 bases. CDR3 protein: CATIRQADQPQHF. CDR3 bases: TGTGCCACCATAAGACAGGCCGATCAGCCCCAGCATTTT.

Remarks on this clonotype: The conserved final phenylalanine or tryptophan is absent from the CDR3, which likely points to a read error. This chain links TRBV7-2 with TRBJ2-5; no clear D. The CDR3 covers 15 residues. The germline V and J ends were trimmed by 5 bases and 1 base, with 14 bases remaining between them. The germline gives CDR1 SGHTA, CDR2 FQGNSA. This chain's CDR3 is CASSLSWGFQETQYL. CDR3 bases: TGTGCCAGCAGCCTCTCTTGGGGTTTCCAAGAGACCCAGTACCTC.

This clonotype was picked up a small number of times. The gene calls are TRBV5-1 and TRBJ2-3; 9 positions match TRBD1. The CDR3 covers 14 residues. V gave up 7 bases and J gave up 3 bases; unmatched junction bases: 6. Germline V gene sequence: CDR1 SGHRS, CDR2 YFSETQ. CDR3 bases: TGCGCCAGCCGACCGACAGGGGGGACAGATACGCAGTATTTT. It is translated as CASRPTGGTDTQYF.

The chain combines TRBV7-2 with TRBJ2-1; 13 nucleotides line up with TRBD2. The CDR3 is 15 residues long. With 4 bases clipped from V and 6 bases from J, the junction kept 3 bases outside the gene matches. CDR1 is SGHTA, CDR2 FQGNSA, per germline. CDR3 region: CASSYGTSGVNEQFF. In DNA, the CDR3 is TGTGCCAGCAGCTATGGGACTAGCGGGGTCAATGAGCAGTTCTTC. The variable domain in full, completed from reference TRBV7-2 and TRBJ2-1, reads GAGVSQSPSNKVTEKGKDVELRCDPISGHTALYWYRQSLGQGLEFLIYFQGNSAPDKSGLPSDRFSAERTGGSVSTLTIQRTQQEDSAVYLCASSYGTSGVNEQFFGPGTRLTVL.

This clonotype was observed a handful of times. The V and J genes are TRBV4-2 and TRBJ2-4; 11 bases line up with TRBD2. The CDR3 is 21 amino acids. CDR1 is LGHNA, CDR2 YNFKEQ, per germline. The V segment lost 1 base and the J segment 0 bases; nucleotides outside the gene matches: 14. This CDR3 reads CASSQGGGTSGIQLAKNIQYF. The CDR3 DNA sequence: TGTGCCAGCAGCCAAGGGGGAGGGACTAGCGGAATTCAACTAGCCAAAAACATTCAGTACTTC.

The chain has TRBV6-6 and TRBJ1-1, with D tentatively TRBD1 (5 bases). Per germline, CDR1 MNHNY and CDR2 SVGAGI (reference sequence). Trimming took 4 bases from V and 10 from J, leaving 16 bases between them. The CDR3 runs to 13 residues. DNA of the CDR3: TGTGCCAGCAGTTCCCAATCCCTCGGGGGAGCTTTCTTT. This sequence encodes CASSSQSLGGAFF.

Here the CDR3 reads CASGGLGHKYNEQFF. CDR3 DNA: TGTGCTAGTGGTGGACTAGGCCATAAGTACAATGAGCAGTTCTTC. The chain joins TRBV12-5 to TRBJ2-1, with 7 bases that match TRBD2. CDR3 length equals 15 residues. Trimming cost V 5 bases and J 4 bases; bases outside gene matches: 8. CDR1 and CDR2 from the germline V gene are LGHNT and FRNRAP. The full variable domain, completed using reference TRBV12-5 and TRBJ2-1, is DARVTQTPRHKVTEMGQEVTMRCQPILGHNTVFWYRQTMMQGLELLAYFRNRAPLDDSGMPKDRFSAEMPDATLATLKIQPSEPRDSAVYFCASGGLGHKYNEQFFGPGTRLTVL.

The chain joins TRBV2 to TRBJ1-1; TRBD1 is a possible D gene (5 bases). CDR3 length equals 14 residues. Trimming stripped 7 bases from V and 4 bases from J, with 16 bases between. The V gene's germline CDR1 is SNHLY and CDR2 FYNNEI. CDR3 loop: CASTGRLQGTEAFF. The CDR3 bases are TGTGCCAGCACTGGACGGCTCCAGGGCACTGAAGCTTTCTTT.

This clonotype occurred a few times. The gene calls are TRBV5-1 and TRBJ1-1; D unclear. Germline CDR1 and CDR2: SGHRS and YFSETQ. Trimming removed 4 bases at V and 1 base at J, with 14 bases between. The CDR3 covers 15 residues. The CDR3: CASSPDPQPNTEAFF. The CDR3 region has the DNA TGCGCCAGCAGCCCGGACCCTCAGCCGAACACTGAAGCTTTCTTT.

The V call is TRBV20-1, the J call TRBJ2-1, with D possibly being TRBD2 (6 bases). The V and J ends lost 7 bases and 7 bases respectively, with 11 bases between them. CDR1 is DFQATT and CDR2 is SNEGSKA in the germline V gene (reference sequence). This CDR3 comprises 11 residues. CDR3 nucleotides: TGCAGTGTCGCGGGAATAAATGAGCAGTTCTTC. This codes for CSVAGINEQFF.

The rearrangement joins TRBV6-6 to TRBJ1-1; TRBD1 aligns across 8 bases. The V segment lost 2 bases and the J segment 11 bases; nucleotides outside the gene matches: 7. Germline CDR1 MNHNY, CDR2 SVGAGI (reference sequence). CDR3 length equals 13 residues. The CDR3 loop is CASSYGQGAGAFF. The CDR3 coding sequence is TGTGCCAGCAGTTACGGGCAGGGGGCAGGGGCTTTCTTT.

The rearrangement joins TRBV29-1 to TRBJ2-2; TRBD2 matches 10 bases. Germline values: CDR1 SQVTM, CDR2 ANQGSEA. V trimming: 6 bases; J trimming: 4 bases; junction bases outside the gene matches: 8. The CDR3 sequence is 15 residues long. DNA of the CDR3: TGCAGCGTCCCAGGGCTAGCGGGAGTCACCGGGGAGCTGTTTTTT. Translation gives CSVPGLAGVTGELFF.